This TCR beta chain was captured in a study of blood T cell repertoires in COVID-19. Study summary: Donors in the United States, Italy and Spain gave samples during acute or convalescent COVID-19. Sources were T cells, B-cell-depleted T cells, or PBMCs; the material itself was cDNA or gDNA.

Trimming removed 4 bases from V and 3 bases from J; junction bases left unmatched: 3. This CDR3 region has 15 residues. In germline, CDR1 is SGHDT, CDR2 YYEEEE. In the study's own analysis: Reference gene primer amplification in the assay estimated nucleated cell counts. Clones were read by immunoSEQ multiplex PCR, and TCRdb kept only the in-frame ones, dropping some. V and J calls and clone size follow that table, whereas D and trimming were derived from the DNA. The data show about 81,000 clones, 70% to 90% seen once. The source material was peripheral blood. The origin of this receptor is a woman between 65 and 79 years old with acute or convalescent COVID-19. The chain combines TRBV5-6 with TRBJ1-6; 8 bases are a match to TRBD1. CDR3 loop: CASSPGTGYNSPLHF. The CDR3 DNA reads TGTGCCAGCAGCCCCGGGACAGGCTATAATTCACCCCTCCACTTT.